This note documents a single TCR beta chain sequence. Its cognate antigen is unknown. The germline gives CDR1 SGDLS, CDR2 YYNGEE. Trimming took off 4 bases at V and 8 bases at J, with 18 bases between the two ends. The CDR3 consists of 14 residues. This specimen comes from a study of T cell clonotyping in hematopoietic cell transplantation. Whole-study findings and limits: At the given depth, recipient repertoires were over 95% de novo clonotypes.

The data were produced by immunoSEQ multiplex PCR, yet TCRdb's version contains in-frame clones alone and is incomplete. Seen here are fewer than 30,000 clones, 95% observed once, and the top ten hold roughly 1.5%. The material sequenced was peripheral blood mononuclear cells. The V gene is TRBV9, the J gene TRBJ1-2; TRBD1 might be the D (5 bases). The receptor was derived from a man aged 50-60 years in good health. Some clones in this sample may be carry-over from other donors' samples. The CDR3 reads CASSPGGSKAGYTF. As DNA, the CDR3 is TGTGCCAGCAGCCCGGGGGGATCAAAGGCGGGCTACACCTTC.